One and the same sample provided the 8 T cell receptor beta chains below, sequenced in a study of shared clonotypes between healthy human individuals. This table comes from immunoSEQ multiplex PCR, and its TCRdb copy is limited to in-frame clones, with some not included. The sample includes 2.3 million or so clones, approximately 95% of them seen just once. The sequenced material came from naive CD4+ T cells from PBMCs. Indicated subset: CD45RA+ positively selected. The receptors shown here come from a young man in good health. Some clones in this sample may be carry-over from other donors' samples.

As concerns this clone: At the DNA level, this CDR3 is encoded by other sequences in the same sample as well. This sequence joins TRBV5-1 and TRBJ2-2; no clear D. CDR3 length: 13 amino acids. Germline-derived CDR1 and CDR2 are SGHRS and YFSETQ. The V and J ends lost 0 bases and 8 bases respectively, with 8 bases between them. This CDR3 reads CASSLGTPGELFF. The CDR3 bases are TGCGCCAGCAGCTTGGGGACCCCGGGGGAGCTGTTTTTT.

The chain carries TRBV5-4 and TRBJ2-1; 9 bases are shared with TRBD2. Germline trimming cut 2 bases from V and 7 bases from J; bases unmatched to any gene: 4. The CDR3 consists of 14 residues. The germline gives CDR1 SGHNT, CDR2 YYREEE (reference sequence). CDR3 in DNA: TGTGCCAGCAGCTTAGGTACTAGCGGGAATGAGCAGTTCTTC. This sequence encodes CASSLGTSGNEQFF.

This chain uses TRBV5-4 with TRBJ2-1; D remains ambiguous. The germline V gene has CDR1 SGHNT and CDR2 YYREEE (reference sequence). CDR3 length: 16 amino acids. Trimming took 0 bases from V and 0 from J, leaving 10 bases between them. The CDR3 DNA sequence: TGTGCCAGCAGCTTGGCGGCGGTACCCTCCTACAATGAGCAGTTCTTC. Its protein product is CASSLAAVPSYNEQFF.

This chain joins TRBV28 and TRBJ2-1, with 11 nucleotides matching TRBD1. Looked up from germline, CDR1 is MDHEN and CDR2 is SYDVKM. The junction had 4 bases not matched to a gene; V was cut back by 4 bases and J by 5 bases. CDR3 length equals 15 residues. CDR3 amino acids: CASSSGTGGNNEQFF. Written as DNA, the CDR3 is TGTGCCAGCAGTTCGGGGACAGGGGGGAACAATGAGCAGTTCTTC. The full variable domain, rest sourced from reference TRBV28 and TRBJ2-1, is DVKVTQSSRYLVKRTGEKVFLECVQDMDHENMFWYRQDPGLGLRLIYFSYDVKMKEKGDIPEGYSVSREKKERFSLILESASTNQTSMYLCASSSGTGGNNEQFFGPGTRLTVL.

The gene calls are TRBV4-2 and TRBJ2-7, with 9 bases that match TRBD1. Germline values: CDR1 LGHNA, CDR2 YNFKEQ. V lost 4 bases to trimming and J lost 1 base; unmatched junction nucleotides: 8. CDR3 size: 16 residues. The CDR3 nucleotides are TGTGCCAGCAGCCCACAATCGGGGACAGGGTCCTACGAGCAGTACTTC. Amino acids: CASSPQSGTGSYEQYF.

Concerning this clone: At the DNA level, this CDR3 is encoded by other sequences in the same sample as well. The chain has TRBV28 and TRBJ2-7; D is unclear. The CDR3 runs to 12 residues. The germline V gene encodes CDR1 MDHEN and CDR2 SYDVKM. Deletions cut 1 base from V and 1 base from J, with 2 bases between. The CDR3, as DNA: TGTGCCAGCAGTTTATCGTCCTACGAGCAGTACTTC. It is translated as CASSLSSYEQYF. Drawing the rest from reference TRBV28 and TRBJ2-7, the complete variable domain is DVKVTQSSRYLVKRTGEKVFLECVQDMDHENMFWYRQDPGLGLRLIYFSYDVKMKEKGDIPEGYSVSREKKERFSLILESASTNQTSMYLCASSLSSYEQYFGPGTRLTVT.

CDR3: CASSSSGRGSETQYF. The CDR3 DNA follows: TGTGCCAGCAGTTCCAGCGGGAGGGGGTCGGAGACCCAGTACTTC. V usage is TRBV28 and J usage is TRBJ2-5; 10 bases line up with TRBD2. The length of the CDR3 is 15 residues. The junction had 7 bases not matched to a gene; V was cut back by 4 bases and J by 5 bases. The V gene's germline CDR1 is MDHEN and CDR2 SYDVKM.

The V call is TRBV19, the J call TRBJ1-2; perhaps TRBD1 as D (6 bases). The CDR3 contains 15 residues. Per germline, CDR1 LNHDA and CDR2 SQIVND (reference sequence). V was pared by 5 bases and J by 4 bases, with 17 bases between. Here the CDR3 DNA reads TGTGCCAGTAGTGTACAGTCGGGGGCCTCCTATGGCTACACCTTC. Its translation is CASSVQSGASYGYTF.